This TCR beta chain came from a study of cytomegalovirus exposure and HLA in healthy donors. PCR was performed using 60 Vbeta and 13 Jbeta primers. The table came from immunoSEQ multiplex PCR; TCRdb's copy has only in-frame clones and leaves some out. The table has roughly 120,000 clones, roughly 71% seen once. Study conclusions and caveats: In vitro experiments confirmed that three CMV-associated chains were specific for CMV antigens.

Concerning this clone itself: Its antigen is not known.

The CDR3 has 15 amino acids. Germline V lookup: CDR1 SGHRS, CDR2 YFSETQ. V shed 5 bases, J shed 8 bases, and the junction held 12 bases outside the gene matches. Sequencing was performed on PBMCs. V is TRBV5-1 and J is TRBJ2-1; 8 positions agree with TRBD1. The origin of this receptor is a middle-aged woman in good health and CMV-seropositive. Here the CDR3 reads CASRMRTGRNDEQFF. The CDR3 region has the DNA TGCGCCAGCAGGATGAGGACAGGGAGGAACGATGAGCAGTTCTTC.